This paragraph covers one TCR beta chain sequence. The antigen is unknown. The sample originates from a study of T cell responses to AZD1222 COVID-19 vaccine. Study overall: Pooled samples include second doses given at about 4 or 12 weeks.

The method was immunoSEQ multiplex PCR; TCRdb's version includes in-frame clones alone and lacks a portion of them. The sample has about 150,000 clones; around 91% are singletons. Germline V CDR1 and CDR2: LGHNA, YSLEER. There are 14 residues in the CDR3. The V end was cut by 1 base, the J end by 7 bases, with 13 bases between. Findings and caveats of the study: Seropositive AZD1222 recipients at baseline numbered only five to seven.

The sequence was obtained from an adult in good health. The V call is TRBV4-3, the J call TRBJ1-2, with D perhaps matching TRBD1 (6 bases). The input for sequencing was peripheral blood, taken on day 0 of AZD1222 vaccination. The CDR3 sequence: CASSQVGGGRGYTF. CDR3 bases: TGCGCCAGCAGCCAAGTTGGAGGGGGACGTGGCTACACCTTC.